The 32 T cell receptor beta chains in this list originate from one sample, sequenced in a study of cytomegalovirus exposure and HLA in healthy donors. PCR involved 60 Vbeta and 13 Jbeta primers. TCRdb keeps only in-frame clones here, not all; method: immunoSEQ multiplex PCR. This table holds over 70,000 clones, roughly 79% found once. The sequencing sample was made of PBMCs. The source of these receptors is a male donor in good health and CMV-seronegative.

This clone was picked up a small number of times. This chain uses TRBV5-4 with TRBJ1-1; D is perhaps TRBD1 (6 bases). Germline CDR1 and CDR2: SGHNT and YYREEE (reference sequence). V was cut by 7 bases and J by 4 bases, with 32 bases left in between. This CDR3 is built from 19 residues. DNA for the CDR3: TGTGCCAGCCGAATGCGCGCGGGGGCAGCCCGAGACCGGGGCACTGAAGCTTTCTTT. This encodes CASRMRAGAARDRGTEAFF.

The J gene is TRBJ2-4, the V gene TRBV27, with a tentative D call TRBD1 (6 bases). CDR3 length equals 15 residues. V lost 4 bases and J 6 bases, leaving 16 bases between the germline ends. The germline CDR1 and CDR2 sequences are MNHEY and SMNVEV (reference sequence). In DNA form, the CDR3 reads TGTGCCAGCAGTTCGTTCGGGGAAGGGGGAAACATTCAGTACTTC. It translates to CASSSFGEGGNIQYF.

This rearrangement joins TRBV5-1 to TRBJ2-1, with unresolved D. V was clipped by 3 bases and J by 6 bases, with 13 bases between them. There are 14 residues in the CDR3. Germline CDR1 reads SGHRS; CDR2 reads YFSETQ. The CDR3 DNA is TGCGCCAGCAGCTCTTCTCTAGGCATCAATGAGCAGTTCTTC. Protein product: CASSSSLGINEQFF.

The CDR3 reads CASSLGTGTYGYTF. CDR3 nucleotides: TGTGCCAGCTCACTGGGGACAGGGACTTATGGCTACACCTTC. The V call is TRBV18, the J call TRBJ1-2; 9 bases line up with TRBD1. Germline V gene sequence: CDR1 KGHSH, CDR2 LQKENI. The CDR3 spans 14 residues. Trimming at V came to 4 bases and at J to 5 bases, leaving 5 bases not matched to a gene.

This rearrangement joins TRBV5-1 to TRBJ2-5; 8 bases align to TRBD2. This CDR3 has 15 residues. Germline trimming cut 3 bases from V and 5 bases from J; bases unmatched to any gene: 9. From germline, CDR1 is SGHRS and CDR2 YFSETQ. CDR3 sequence reads: CASSSERGGRETQYF. CDR3 coding DNA: TGCGCCAGCAGCTCCGAACGGGGGGGCCGGGAGACCCAGTACTTC.

V and J are TRBV4-1 and TRBJ1-1, with D maybe TRBD1 (6 bases). The CDR3 has 14 residues. Between the trimmed V and J ends, which lost 0 bases and 5 bases, there was a span of 10 bases. The germline V gene encodes CDR1 MGHRA and CDR2 YSYEKL. This chain's CDR3 is CASSQDSRGTEAFF. DNA of the CDR3: TGCGCCAGCAGCCAAGATTCGAGGGGGACTGAAGCTTTCTTT.

The rearrangement uses TRBV2 and TRBJ1-2; TRBD1 might be the D (5 bases). Germline-derived CDR1 and CDR2 are SNHLY and FYNNEI. V was cut by 6 bases and J by 4 bases, with 12 bases left in between. There are 13 residues in the CDR3. The CDR3 DNA sequence: TGTGCCAGCAGCAGGGCGGAGGGCTATGGCTACACCTTC. Translating it yields CASSRAEGYGYTF. Filled out from reference TRBV2 and TRBJ1-2, the complete variable domain reads EPEVTQTPSHQVTQMGQEVILRCVPISNHLYFYWYRQILGQKVEFLVSFYNNEISEKSEIFDDQFSVERPDGSNFTLKIRSTKLEDSAMYFCASSRAEGYGYTFGSGTRLTVV.

A single count supports this clone. This rearrangement joins TRBV29-1 to TRBJ2-3, with 9 positions matching TRBD2. The trim removed 4 bases at V and 2 bases at J, leaving 13 bases unmatched. This CDR3 has 17 amino acids. Looked up from germline, CDR1 is SQVTM and CDR2 is ANQGSEA. This chain's CDR3 is CSVGDPGAGGSTDTQYF. Written as DNA, the CDR3 is TGCAGCGTTGGAGACCCTGGCGCGGGAGGGTCCACAGATACGCAGTATTTT.

J is TRBJ1-2 and V is TRBV7-2; a weak D match, TRBD1 (6 bases). The CDR3 loop spans 14 amino acids. The germline V and J ends were trimmed by 6 bases and 3 bases, with 14 bases remaining between them. CDR1 SGHTA and CDR2 FQGNSA come from the germline V gene. DNA for the CDR3: TGTGCCAGCAGTAGGGACACTCAATACTATGGCTACACCTTC. Protein sequence: CASSRDTQYYGYTF.

This CDR3 reads CASSFRKRGGKEKLFF. CDR3 nucleotides: TGTGCCAGCAGCTTCAGGAAGCGGGGCGGTAAGGAAAAACTGTTTTTT. The chain employs TRBV5-6 and TRBJ1-4, with D maybe TRBD1 (5 bases). V was clipped by 2 bases and J by 8 bases, with 19 bases between them. Germline V gene data show CDR1 as SGHDT and CDR2 as YYEEEE. CDR3 length: 16 amino acids.

This chain uses TRBV5-1 with TRBJ2-7; no reliable D call. Trimming removed 2 bases from V and 4 bases from J, with 10 bases in between. The germline V gene has CDR1 SGHRS and CDR2 YFSETQ. The CDR3 consists of 13 residues. In nucleotides, the CDR3 is TGCGCCAGCAGCTTCACAGTATCTTACGAGCAGTACTTC. This codes for CASSFTVSYEQYF.

V and J are TRBV5-1 and TRBJ1-1, with D hard to call. The germline gives CDR1 SGHRS, CDR2 YFSETQ. There are 13 residues in the CDR3. The V and J ends lost 2 bases and 1 base respectively, with 6 bases between them. This CDR3 reads CASSFRGNTEAFF. The CDR3 DNA follows: TGCGCCAGCAGCTTCCGGGGGAACACTGAAGCTTTCTTT.

The CDR3 spells CASSSSRTISGPQHF. The DNA of the CDR3 is TGTGCCAGTAGTTCATCACGGACTATCAGCGGGCCCCAGCATTTT. The chain employs TRBV19 and TRBJ1-5; D remains unclear. V was trimmed by 5 bases and J by 9 bases, leaving 20 bases between them. The CDR3 runs 15 residues. Germline V gene data show CDR1 as LNHDA and CDR2 as SQIVND (reference sequence). The variable domain in full, with the rest retrieved from reference TRBV19 and TRBJ1-5, is DGGITQSPKYLFRKEGQNVTLSCEQNLNHDAMYWYRQDPGQGLRLIYYSQIVNDFQKGDIAEGYSVSREKKESFPLTVTSAQKNPTAFYLCASSSSRTISGPQHFGDGTRLSIL.

This chain joins TRBV6-4 and TRBJ1-2; 9 positions match TRBD1. This CDR3 has 15 amino acids. In germline, CDR1 is MRHNA, CDR2 SNTAGT. J lost 2 bases, V lost 6 bases, and 7 bases had no gene match. CDR3 sequence: CASRAGTGRNYGYTF. The CDR3 DNA reads as TGTGCCAGCAGAGCCGGGACAGGGAGGAACTATGGCTACACCTTC.

The chain couples TRBV4-3 to TRBJ1-1; D may be TRBD1 (5 bases). Germline loops: CDR1 LGHNA, CDR2 YSLEER. V lost 0 bases and J lost 4, with 12 bases in between. CDR3 size: 15 residues. CDR3: CASSQEMRGGTEAFF. The DNA of the CDR3 is TGCGCCAGCAGCCAAGAGATGCGGGGGGGCACTGAAGCTTTCTTT.

The chain combines TRBV30 with TRBJ2-7, with TRBD1 identical over 9 bases. This CDR3 has 14 residues. Germline CDR1 GTSNPN, CDR2 SVGIG (reference sequence). V was pared by 8 bases and J by 9 bases, with 17 bases of the junction left unmatched. CDR3 sequence reads: CAGYPGQGLLGQYF. The CDR3 nucleotides read TGTGCCGGCTATCCGGGACAGGGCCTCCTGGGGCAGTACTTC.

The J gene is TRBJ2-5, the V gene TRBV9; maybe TRBD1 (6 bases). This CDR3 contains 14 residues. The germline gives CDR1 SGDLS, CDR2 YYNGEE. The germline V and J ends were trimmed by 4 bases and 2 bases, with 12 bases remaining between them. CDR3 in DNA: TGTGCCAGCAGCTCAGGACAGAGGCAAGAGACCCAGTACTTC. This gives the protein CASSSGQRQETQYF.

This sequence joins TRBV18 and TRBJ1-5; no clear D gene. CDR1 and CDR2 (germline): KGHSH, LQKENI. This CDR3 comprises 15 residues. The ends were cut back, 3 bases at V and 0 bases at J, with 9 bases in the middle. CDR3 in DNA: TGTGCCAGCTCACCGGGAGGGTATAGCAATCAGCCCCAGCATTTT. This translates into CASSPGGYSNQPQHF. Complete variable domain (other parts from reference TRBV18 and TRBJ1-5): NAGVMQNPRHLVRRRGQEARLRCSPMKGHSHVYWYRQLPEEGLKFMVYLQKENIIDESGMPKERFSAEFPKEGPSILRIQQVVRGDSAAYFCASSPGGYSNQPQHFGDGTRLSIL.

V gene TRBV5-1 combines with J gene TRBJ2-7, with 8 bases that match TRBD1. Trimming cost V 2 bases and J 7 bases; bases outside gene matches: 11. Germline CDR1 is SGHRS and CDR2 is YFSETQ. This CDR3 comprises 15 residues. The CDR3 here is CASSLNGQGAWEQYF. CDR3 DNA sequence: TGCGCCAGCAGCTTAAACGGGCAGGGGGCTTGGGAGCAGTACTTC.

This clone was recorded only once. The chain combines TRBV6-1 with TRBJ2-7; D remains unclear. CDR1 is MNHNS, CDR2 SASEGT, per germline. This CDR3 has 12 amino acids. V lost 8 bases and J 2 bases, leaving 10 bases between the germline ends. In DNA form, the CDR3 reads TGTGCCAGCGAGTACCAGGCCTACGAGCAGTACTTC. Its translation: CASEYQAYEQYF.

The chain employs TRBV6-1 and TRBJ1-1, with D tentatively TRBD1 (5 bases). Trimming removed 2 bases from V and 1 base from J, with 8 bases in between. The CDR3 runs 14 residues. Germline V lookup: CDR1 MNHNS, CDR2 SASEGT. Written as DNA, the CDR3 is TGTGCCAGCAGTGAAAGGGGCGGGAACACTGAAGCTTTCTTT. It specifies CASSERGGNTEAFF.

This chain connects TRBV5-1 to TRBJ2-5; 9 bases match TRBD1. Per the germline V gene, CDR1 is SGHRS and CDR2 is YFSETQ. Germline trimming cut 0 bases from V and 5 bases from J; bases unmatched to any gene: 5. The CDR3 contains 15 residues. The CDR3 coding sequence is TGCGCCAGCAGCTTGGACAGGGGGCTAGGGGAGACCCAGTACTTC. It codes for CASSLDRGLGETQYF.

In this sample, this clone turned up a few times. This chain connects TRBV6-5 to TRBJ2-3; D is perhaps TRBD2 (5 bases). Germline V gene data show CDR1 as MNHEY and CDR2 as SVGAGI. The length of the CDR3 is 13 residues. Trimming took 6 bases from V and 4 from J, leaving 11 bases between them. CDR3 DNA sequence: TGTGCCAGCAGAGGCCCCGGGGCAGATACGCAGTATTTT. It is translated as CASRGPGADTQYF.

V gene TRBV15 combines with J gene TRBJ1-2; no reliable D call. V was shortened by 0 bases and J by 2 bases, with 10 bases between the two germline ends. CDR3 length: 15 amino acids. Germline V gene data show CDR1 as LNHNV and CDR2 as YYDKDF (reference sequence). The CDR3 loop is CATSRDLGRNYGYTF. The DNA for the CDR3 is TGTGCCACCAGCAGAGATCTCGGCAGGAACTATGGCTACACCTTC.

This clone was seen a few times. The V call is TRBV28, the J call TRBJ2-7; no reliable D call. With 7 bases removed from V and 5 bases from J, the gap between germline ends came to 15 bases. Germline V gene sequence: CDR1 MDHEN, CDR2 SYDVKM. This CDR3 contains 13 residues. This CDR3 reads CASKHSPRNEQYF. Written as DNA, the CDR3 is TGTGCCAGCAAGCACTCCCCTAGAAACGAGCAGTACTTC.

The V and J genes are TRBV10-1 and TRBJ2-3; 8 positions match TRBD2. Trimming took 3 bases from V and 4 from J; bases not matched to a gene: 12. In germline, CDR1 is WNHNN, CDR2 SYGVQD (reference sequence). CDR3 length equals 17 residues. The CDR3: CASSEGRSSGRSDTQYF. The CDR3 DNA reads as TGCGCCAGCAGTGAAGGAAGGTCTAGCGGGCGCTCAGATACGCAGTATTTT.

The gene calls are TRBV28 and TRBJ1-6; D not certain. The CDR3 sequence is 16 residues long. Germline V gene data show CDR1 as MDHEN and CDR2 as SYDVKM. V lost 6 bases, J lost 2 bases, and 14 bases lay in between. In DNA form, the CDR3 reads TGTGCCAGCAGCCCCCGGGGTAGCACCTATAATTCACCCCTCCACTTT. It codes for CASSPRGSTYNSPLHF.

The chain joins TRBV28 to TRBJ2-7; TRBD2 is a possible D gene (6 bases). Looked up from germline, CDR1 is MDHEN and CDR2 is SYDVKM. The CDR3 loop spans 14 amino acids. Trimming took 3 bases from V and 1 from J, leaving 10 bases between them. CDR3 residues: CASSFPGRSYEQYF. CDR3 in DNA: TGTGCCAGCAGTTTTCCGGGGAGGTCCTACGAGCAGTACTTC.

This clone was seen a single time. V gene TRBV10-3 combines with J gene TRBJ1-1, with 8 bases that match TRBD1. With 2 bases clipped from V and 1 base from J, the junction kept 3 bases outside the gene matches. The CDR3 is 15 residues long. Germline V CDR1 and CDR2: ENHRY, SYGVKD. The CDR3 here is CAISETGTGNTEAFF. In nucleotides, the CDR3 is TGTGCCATCAGTGAGACCGGGACAGGGAACACTGAAGCTTTCTTT.

The chain couples TRBV27 to TRBJ1-5; tentative D call: TRBD1 (6 bases). The CDR3 covers 15 residues. Germline V lookup: CDR1 MNHEY, CDR2 SMNVEV (reference sequence). Trimming removed 7 bases at V and 7 bases at J, with 20 bases between. CDR3 DNA: TGTGCCAGCACCTTAACGACAGGCCCCGGGCAGCCCCAGCATTTT. Translation: CASTLTTGPGQPQHF.

The chain couples TRBV7-2 to TRBJ1-1; D unresolved. CDR3 length: 13 amino acids. Trimming pared 3 bases from V and 0 bases from J, leaving 5 bases between. Germline V gene lookup returns CDR1 SGHTA and CDR2 FQGNSA. Here the CDR3 reads CASSFRMNTEAFF. CDR3 sequence (DNA): TGTGCCAGCAGCTTTCGTATGAACACTGAAGCTTTCTTT.

The chain combines TRBV11-2 with TRBJ1-2; no clear D. Trimming shortened V by 5 bases and J by 2 bases, and 6 bases separated the two germline ends. Germline V lookup: CDR1 SGHAT, CDR2 FQNNGV. This CDR3 has 12 residues. The CDR3 coding sequence is TGTGCCAGCAGCCCGGGGAACTATGGCTACACCTTC. Encoded protein: CASSPGNYGYTF.